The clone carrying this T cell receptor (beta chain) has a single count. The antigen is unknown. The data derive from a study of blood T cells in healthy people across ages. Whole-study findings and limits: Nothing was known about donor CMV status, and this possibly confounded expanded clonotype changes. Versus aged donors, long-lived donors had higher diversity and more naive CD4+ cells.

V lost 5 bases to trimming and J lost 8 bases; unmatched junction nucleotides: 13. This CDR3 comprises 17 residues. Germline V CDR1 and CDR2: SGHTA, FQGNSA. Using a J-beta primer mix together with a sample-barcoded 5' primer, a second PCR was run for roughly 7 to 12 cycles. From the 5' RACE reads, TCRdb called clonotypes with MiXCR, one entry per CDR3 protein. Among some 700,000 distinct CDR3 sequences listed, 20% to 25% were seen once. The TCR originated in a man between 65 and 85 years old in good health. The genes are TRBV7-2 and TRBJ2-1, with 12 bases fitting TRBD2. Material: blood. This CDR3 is CASSLRESGLAGHEQFF. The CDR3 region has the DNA TGTGCCAGCAGCCTCAGAGAATCGGGACTAGCGGGCCATGAGCAGTTCTTC.